This T cell receptor (beta chain) is from a study of metastatic and nonmetastatic thyroid tumors. Study-wide context: For malignant and benign thyroid patients, tumor or nodule tissue and blood were the sources whose repertoires were compared.

Regarding the study as a whole: Relative to benign nodules, malignant thyroid tumors were reportedly characterized by significantly elevated TCR beta diversity in blood and tumor.

TCRdb reprocessed the PCR reads using MiXCR. The table lists 35,000 to 50,000 clones, less than 35% of them singletons. The ends lost 3 bases at V and 8 bases at J; junction bases unmatched: 8. Per germline, CDR1 DFQATT and CDR2 SNEGSKA (reference sequence). The CDR3 has 15 amino acids. None of the patients had undergone any treatment ahead of thyroid surgery. On this clone: What it binds is unknown.

The chain combines TRBV20-1 with TRBJ2-1; TRBD2 aligns across 12 bases. Material for sequencing was blood. The origin of this receptor is a male donor with papillary thyroid cancer or a benign thyroid nodule (not recorded which). Some clones in this sample may be carry-over from other donors' samples. CDR3 nucleotide sequence: TGCAGTGCTAGGACTAGCGGGAGTTGGATCGATGAGCAGTTCTTC. Residues: CSARTSGSWIDEQFF.